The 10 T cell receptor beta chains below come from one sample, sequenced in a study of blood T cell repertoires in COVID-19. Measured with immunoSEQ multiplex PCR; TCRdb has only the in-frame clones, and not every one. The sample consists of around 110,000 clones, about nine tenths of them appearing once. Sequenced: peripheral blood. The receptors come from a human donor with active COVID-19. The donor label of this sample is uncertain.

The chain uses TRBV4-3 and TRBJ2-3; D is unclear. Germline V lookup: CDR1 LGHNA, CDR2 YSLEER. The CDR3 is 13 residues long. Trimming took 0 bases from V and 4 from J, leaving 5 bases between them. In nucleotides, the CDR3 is TGCGCCAGCAGCCAAGACGCGTCAGATACGCAGTATTTT. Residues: CASSQDASDTQYF.

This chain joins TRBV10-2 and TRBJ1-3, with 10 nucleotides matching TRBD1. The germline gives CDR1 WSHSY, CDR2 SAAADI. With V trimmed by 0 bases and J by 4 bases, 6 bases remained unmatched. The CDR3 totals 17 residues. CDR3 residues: CASSESIGTGVGNTIYF. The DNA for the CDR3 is TGCGCCAGCAGTGAGTCGATAGGGACAGGGGTCGGAAACACCATATATTTT.

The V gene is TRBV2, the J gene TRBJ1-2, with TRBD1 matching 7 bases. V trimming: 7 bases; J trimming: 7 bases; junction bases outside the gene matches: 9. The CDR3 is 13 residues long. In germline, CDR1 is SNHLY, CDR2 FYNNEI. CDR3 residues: CASTDAGGPGYTF. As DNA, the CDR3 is TGTGCCAGCACGGACGCAGGGGGTCCTGGCTACACCTTC.

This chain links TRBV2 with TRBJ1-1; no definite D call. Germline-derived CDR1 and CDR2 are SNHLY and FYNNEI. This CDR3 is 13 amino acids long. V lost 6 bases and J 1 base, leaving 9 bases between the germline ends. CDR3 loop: CASRRTPNTEAFF. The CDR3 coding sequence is TGTGCCAGCAGGAGGACTCCGAACACTGAAGCTTTCTTT.

As DNA, the CDR3 is TGCGCCAGCAGCCTCGGGGGGCCTAACACCGGGGAGCTGTTTTTT. Its translation: CASSLGGPNTGELFF. The rearrangement links TRBV4-3 to TRBJ2-2; the D gene is possibly TRBD2 (7 bases). The V gene's germline CDR1 is LGHNA and CDR2 YSLEER. This CDR3 contains 15 residues. Trimming removed 4 bases from V and 2 bases from J, with 11 bases in between.

In DNA, the CDR3 is TGCGCCAGCAGCGACCGACAGGGTTTGGGCGAGCAGTACTTC. This encodes CASSDRQGLGEQYF. The J gene is TRBJ2-7, the V gene TRBV5-1; 7 bases line up with TRBD1. CDR1 SGHRS and CDR2 YFSETQ come from the germline V gene. The CDR3 extends over 14 amino acids. Trimming at V came to 4 bases and at J to 6 bases, leaving 10 bases not matched to a gene.

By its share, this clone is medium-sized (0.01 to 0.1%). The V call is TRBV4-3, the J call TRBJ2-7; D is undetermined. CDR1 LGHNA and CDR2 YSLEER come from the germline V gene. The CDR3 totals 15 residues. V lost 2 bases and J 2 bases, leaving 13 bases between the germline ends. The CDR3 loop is CASSQTRLSTYEQYF. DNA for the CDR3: TGCGCCAGCAGCCAAACCAGGTTAAGCACCTACGAGCAGTACTTC.

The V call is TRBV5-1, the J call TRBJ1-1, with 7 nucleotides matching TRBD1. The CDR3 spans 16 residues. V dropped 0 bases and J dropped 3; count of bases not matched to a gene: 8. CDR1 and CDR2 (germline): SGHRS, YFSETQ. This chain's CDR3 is CASSLGGGAGYTEAFF. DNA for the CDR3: TGCGCCAGCAGCTTGGGAGGGGGCGCTGGGTACACTGAAGCTTTCTTT.

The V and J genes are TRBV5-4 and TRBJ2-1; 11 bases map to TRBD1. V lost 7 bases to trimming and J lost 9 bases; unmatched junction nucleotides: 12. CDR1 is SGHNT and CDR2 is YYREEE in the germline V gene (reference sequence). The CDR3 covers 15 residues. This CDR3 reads CASSTPDRGLVEQFF. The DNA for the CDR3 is TGTGCCAGCTCCACTCCGGACAGGGGGCTGGTTGAGCAGTTCTTC.

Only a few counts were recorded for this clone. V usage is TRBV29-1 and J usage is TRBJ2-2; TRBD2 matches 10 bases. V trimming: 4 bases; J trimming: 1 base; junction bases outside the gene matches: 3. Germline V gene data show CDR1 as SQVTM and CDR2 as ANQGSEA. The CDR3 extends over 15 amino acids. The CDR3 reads CSVASSGGNTGELFF. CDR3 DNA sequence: TGCAGCGTTGCATCTAGCGGGGGGAACACCGGGGAGCTGTTTTTT.